This T cell receptor (beta chain) derives from a study of a mutant IDH1 vaccine in newly diagnosed glioma. Study summary: Of the patients given treatment, about 62% were male and 37.5% were female, and a mean age of around 38 years was recorded.

The repertoire was sequenced with immunoSEQ multiplex PCR; TCRdb's copy has only in-frame clones and lacks some. The sample lists 65,000 or so clones; approximately 84% were seen once. The CDR3 loop spans 13 amino acids. The V end was cut by 6 bases, the J end by 3 bases, with 11 bases between. Germline assignment: CDR1 SGHDN and CDR2 FVKESK. Time point of the sample: week 23, last vaccination. It was 300 ug of mutant IDH1 20-mer peptide that made up each vaccine dose, given with topical imiquimod. With regard to this clone: What it binds is unknown.

The material was PBMCs, obtained from a glioma patient whose treatment included an IDH1 peptide vaccine. The gene calls are TRBV14 and TRBJ1-2, with D possibly TRBD1 on 5 matching bases. The source of this sequence is a man aged 30 to 45 with glioma. Here the CDR3 reads CASRLTDYYGYTF. The CDR3 DNA is TGTGCCAGCAGGCTGACAGACTACTATGGCTACACCTTC.